The 17 T cell receptor beta chains given below trace back to one sample, sequenced in a study of T cells in Graves' hyperthyroidism and ophthalmopathy. Amplified TCR beta CDR3 regions came from RNA transcripts. The primer set for the first-round RT-PCR of the TCR CDR3 was HTBI. TCRdb re-analysed the multiplex PCR reads in MiXCR, keeping a single row per CDR3 protein. The sample holds around 720,000 distinct CDR3 sequences; under 45% are singletons and the top ten take approximately 31%. The sample taken for sequencing was blood. All receptors come from a woman aged 40 to 50 with Graves' hyperthyroidism.

This chain uses TRBV5-4 with TRBJ1-3; D is perhaps TRBD1 (6 bases). Trimming removed 6 bases at V and 3 bases at J, with 19 bases between. Germline loops: CDR1 SGHNT, CDR2 YYREEE (reference sequence). The CDR3 covers 16 residues. This CDR3 is CASTGLGGVDGNTIYF. The CDR3 DNA follows: TGTGCCAGCACTGGTCTCGGGGGCGTTGATGGAAACACCATATATTTT.

The table lists this clonotype with a few counts. The chain carries TRBV7-2 and TRBJ1-6; TRBD1 matches 9 bases. J lost 0 bases, V lost 1 base, and 4 bases had no gene match. The length of the CDR3 is 18 residues. Per the germline V gene, CDR1 is SGHTA and CDR2 is FQGNSA. CDR3 amino acids: CASSLVGQGVSYNSPLHF. CDR3 DNA sequence: TGTGCCAGCAGCTTAGTGGGACAGGGAGTCTCCTATAATTCACCCCTCCACTTT.

This clonotype came up a few times. J is TRBJ2-7 and V is TRBV15; 7 bases are shared with TRBD1. CDR3 length: 12 residues. Germline V CDR1 and CDR2: LNHNV, YYDKDF (reference sequence). V lost 5 bases, J lost 7 bases, and 5 bases stayed unmatched. CDR3 nucleotide sequence: TGTGCCACCAGCCGCCAGGGGGAAGAGCAGTACTTC. Encoded protein: CATSRQGEEQYF.

This clonotype was found many times. This chain links TRBV9 with TRBJ1-3, with D possibly matching TRBD1 (6 bases). CDR1 SGDLS and CDR2 YYNGEE come from the germline V gene. The CDR3 contains 15 residues. Trimming stripped 3 bases from V and 4 bases from J, with 14 bases between. The CDR3 protein is CASSGETGRGNTIYF. Written as DNA, the CDR3 is TGTGCCAGCAGCGGAGAGACAGGACGCGGAAACACCATATATTTT.

This sequence joins TRBV12-3 or TRBV12-4 and TRBJ2-7; D unresolved. Trimming cost V 10 bases and J 3 bases, with 16 bases left between them. The CDR3 loop spans 13 amino acids. CDR3 coding DNA: TGTGCCACCCGGACCACCGAGAGCTACGAGCAGTACTTC. Translation: CATRTTESYEQYF.

Regarding this clonotype: A much larger clone differs by one base, so this may be a read error. The rearrangement uses TRBV7-9 and TRBJ1-1; possible D gene TRBD1, 6 bases. The CDR3 is 14 residues long. The germline gives CDR1 SEHNR, CDR2 FQNEAQ (reference sequence). The V gene lost 5 bases and the J gene lost 5 bases, with 15 bases spanning the gap. The CDR3 bases are TGTGCCAGCAGCGGCGGGGGCCGAAGGACTGAAGCTTTCTTT. It yields the protein CASSGGGRRTEAFF.

There are many counts of this clonotype. The chain couples TRBV7-8 to TRBJ1-3; 10 nucleotides align to TRBD1. J lost 0 bases, V lost 3 bases, and 2 bases had no gene match. Per the germline V gene, CDR1 is SGHVS and CDR2 is FQNEAQ. There are 16 residues in the CDR3. CDR3 bases: TGTGCCAGCAGCTTGGGACAGGGGAGCTCTGGAAACACCATATATTTT. Its protein is CASSLGQGSSGNTIYF.

This clonotype was observed at least ten times. V and J are TRBV10-3 and TRBJ2-7; TRBD2 is a possible D gene (5 bases). The CDR3 is 15 amino acids. The V end was cut by 0 bases, the J end by 3 bases, with 12 bases between. CDR1 is ENHRY, CDR2 SYGVKD, per germline. CDR3 residues: CAISESPREGYEQYF. The DNA for the CDR3 is TGTGCCATCAGTGAGTCGCCTCGCGAGGGCTACGAGCAGTACTTC.

The V and J genes are TRBV10-3 and TRBJ2-7, with 7 positions matching TRBD1. CDR3 length: 16 amino acids. J was trimmed by 4 bases and V by 5 bases; bases with no gene match: 14. Germline V lookup: CDR1 ENHRY, CDR2 SYGVKD. This chain's CDR3 is CAISPTGQAKSYEQYF. The CDR3, as DNA: TGTGCCATCAGTCCGACCGGACAGGCGAAGTCTTACGAGCAGTACTTC.

The gene calls are TRBV7-6 and TRBJ2-2; D ambiguous. The CDR3 has 14 amino acids. Germline CDR1 is SGHVS and CDR2 is FNYEAQ. V gave up 6 bases and J gave up 3 bases, with 11 bases separating them. This CDR3 is CASSIHSDTGELFF. DNA for the CDR3: TGTGCCAGCAGTATCCATTCCGACACCGGGGAGCTGTTTTTT.

This clonotype was picked up many times. The chain combines TRBV7-9 with TRBJ1-1, with unresolved D. Germline V gives CDR1 SEHNR, CDR2 FQNEAQ (reference sequence). The CDR3 has 10 amino acids. Trimming took off 1 base at V and 11 bases at J, with 5 bases between the two ends. The CDR3 DNA is TGTGCCAGCAGCTTAGTTGCGGCTTTCTTT. The encoded protein is CASSLVAAFF.

This chain connects TRBV5-1 to TRBJ1-1; D unresolved. CDR1 is SGHRS, CDR2 YFSETQ, per germline. V was cut by 4 bases and J by 3 bases, with 13 bases left in between. The length of the CDR3 is 14 residues. CDR3 sequence: CASSARSGDTEAFF. For the CDR3, the DNA is TGCGCCAGCAGCGCAAGGAGTGGAGACACTGAAGCTTTCTTT.

The V gene is TRBV15, the J gene TRBJ1-4; 8 bases line up with TRBD1. Per the germline V gene, CDR1 is LNHNV and CDR2 is YYDKDF (reference sequence). This CDR3 contains 15 residues. V lost 0 bases, J lost 5 bases, and 2 bases stayed unmatched. CDR3 loop: CATSREQGGNEKLFF. CDR3 bases: TGTGCCACCAGCAGAGAACAGGGGGGGAATGAAAAACTGTTTTTT.

This clonotype occurred many times. The gene calls are TRBV7-9 and TRBJ1-4; 7 bases agree with TRBD1. Germline CDR1 is SEHNR and CDR2 is FQNEAQ (reference sequence). V lost 5 bases, J lost 8 bases, and 8 bases stayed unmatched. The CDR3 totals 14 residues. The chain's CDR3 is CASSLTGAGEKLFF. DNA for the CDR3: TGTGCCAGCAGCCTTACAGGGGCCGGCGAAAAACTGTTTTTT. Full variable domain (remainder filled in from reference TRBV7-9 and TRBJ1-4): DTGVSQNPRHKITKRGQNVTFRCDPISEHNRLYWYRQTLGQGPEFLTYFQNEAQLEKSRLLSDRFSAERPKGSFSTLEIQRTEQGDSAMYLCASSLTGAGEKLFFGSGTQLSVL.

Ten or more counts support this clonotype. J is TRBJ1-5 and V is TRBV15; tentative D call: TRBD1 (5 bases). The CDR3 runs to 14 residues. Germline lookup yields CDR1 LNHNV and CDR2 YYDKDF (reference sequence). V lost 7 bases, J lost 7 bases, and 17 bases lay in between. The DNA of the CDR3 is TGTGCCACCACGGGGGGGAGGGGTTGGCAGCCCCAGCATTTT. This encodes CATTGGRGWQPQHF.

This clonotype was detected only a few times. This rearrangement joins TRBV4-3 to TRBJ1-1; no clear D gene. V dropped 0 bases and J dropped 5 bases, with 10 bases sitting between them. Germline CDR1 and CDR2: LGHNA and YSLEER. The CDR3 runs 14 residues. The CDR3 spells CASSQDPGSTEAFF. As DNA, the CDR3 is TGCGCCAGCAGCCAAGATCCGGGGAGTACTGAAGCTTTCTTT.

CDR3 DNA sequence: TGTGCCATCGCGGGCACAGATACGCAGTATTTT. This codes for CAIAGTDTQYF. V is TRBV10-3 and J is TRBJ2-3, with D unresolved. V gave up 8 bases and J gave up 1 base, with 4 bases separating them. This CDR3 contains 11 residues. Germline values: CDR1 ENHRY, CDR2 SYGVKD.